The 10 T cell receptor beta chains listed next were all sequenced from one sample in a study of CD8 T cells in Susac syndrome. The RNA input was 0.5 to 1 ug, and it was reverse transcribed with random hexamers. TCRdb re-analysed the immunoSEQ multiplex PCR reads in MiXCR, keeping a single row per CDR3 protein. Here the sample spans 100,000 to 150,000 distinct CDR3 sequences, over 90% being singletons. The sequenced sample was CD8+ T cells from PBMCs. These receptors all come from a human donor with multiple sclerosis.

V is TRBV6-6 and J is TRBJ2-5; TRBD2 matches at 13 bases. CDR1 and CDR2 (germline): MNHNY, SVGAGI (reference sequence). This CDR3 contains 16 residues. V trimming: 6 bases; J trimming: 1 base; junction bases outside the gene matches: 5. CDR3 nucleotides: TGTGCCAGCAGAGCAAGGACTAGCGGGGGCCAAGAGACCCAGTACTTC. Its translation: CASRARTSGGQETQYF.

The chain links TRBV30 to TRBJ2-1, with 8 bases fitting TRBD2. There are 15 residues in the CDR3. The germline V gene encodes CDR1 GTSNPN and CDR2 SVGIG (reference sequence). The ends lost 4 bases at V and 7 bases at J; junction bases unmatched: 12. CDR3: CAWTVGSGSSNEQFF. The CDR3 DNA sequence: TGTGCCTGGACAGTAGGGAGCGGGAGTAGTAATGAGCAGTTCTTC.

The chain has TRBV27 and TRBJ2-1; 11 bases are a match to TRBD1. V shed 2 bases, J shed 0 bases, and the junction held 3 bases outside the gene matches. The length of the CDR3 is 17 residues. Germline V gives CDR1 MNHEY, CDR2 SMNVEV (reference sequence). The CDR3 nucleotides read TGTGCCAGCAGTTTAAGGACAGGGGGCAGCTCCTACAATGAGCAGTTCTTC. It translates to CASSLRTGGSSYNEQFF.

DNA of the CDR3: TGTGCCAGCAGTGAAGTGGGTGCGAGGAGCATTCAGTACTTC. Translated: CASSEVGARSIQYF. This chain connects TRBV2 to TRBJ2-4; D is undetermined. Trimming took 1 base from V and 9 from J, leaving 13 bases between them. Looked up from germline, CDR1 is SNHLY and CDR2 is FYNNEI. The CDR3 covers 14 residues.

The chain combines TRBV9 with TRBJ1-2; D unresolved. The V end lost 4 bases, the J end lost 10 bases, and 17 bases lay between the germline ends. CDR3 length equals 13 residues. Germline V CDR1 and CDR2: SGDLS, YYNGEE. The CDR3 DNA follows: TGTGCCAGCAGCTTGACGGGGATCCCTGACTACACCTTC. The encoded protein is CASSLTGIPDYTF.

The J gene is TRBJ2-3, the V gene TRBV7-9; 10 nucleotides line up with TRBD2. This CDR3 spans 18 amino acids. Per germline, CDR1 SEHNR and CDR2 FQNEAQ (reference sequence). V trimming: 6 bases; J trimming: 6 bases; junction bases outside the gene matches: 18. The CDR3 DNA reads as TGTGCCAGCAGGTGGCTAGCGGGAGTGAACCCTCGTTCGGATACGCAGTATTTT. It specifies CASRWLAGVNPRSDTQYF. The whole variable domain, remainder taken from reference TRBV7-9 and TRBJ2-3, is DTGVSQNPRHKITKRGQNVTFRCDPISEHNRLYWYRQTLGQGPEFLTYFQNEAQLEKSRLLSDRFSAERPKGSFSTLEIQRTEQGDSAMYLCASRWLAGVNPRSDTQYFGPGTRLTVL.

This rearrangement joins TRBV7-9 to TRBJ1-2, with D unresolved. Trimming removed 5 bases from V and 2 bases from J, with 9 bases in between. The germline gives CDR1 SEHNR, CDR2 FQNEAQ (reference sequence). The CDR3 has 13 amino acids. Written as DNA, the CDR3 is TGTGCCAGCAGCCCCCACTTGAACTATGGCTACACCTTC. Its protein product is CASSPHLNYGYTF.

This clonotype was seen more than once but under ten times. The chain links TRBV24-1 to TRBJ2-2; D is ambiguous. The germline V gene encodes CDR1 KGHDR and CDR2 SFDVKD. Trimming shortened V by 4 bases and J by 6 bases, and 2 bases separated the two germline ends. This CDR3 has 11 residues. CDR3 protein: CATSESGELFF. CDR3 coding DNA: TGTGCCACCAGTGAATCCGGGGAGCTGTTTTTT.

The CDR3 DNA reads TGCAGTGCTAGAGAGGGGATCACAGATACGCAGTATTTT. This sequence encodes CSAREGITDTQYF. This chain joins TRBV20-1 and TRBJ2-3; D gene unclear. Trimming stripped 0 bases from V and 2 bases from J, with 6 bases between. This CDR3 is built from 13 residues. The germline gives CDR1 DFQATT, CDR2 SNEGSKA (reference sequence).

As DNA, the CDR3 is TGTGCCAGTGGGACAGCCAATCAGCCCCAGCATTTT. Protein product: CASGTANQPQHF. The rearrangement links TRBV21-1 to TRBJ1-5; the D segment call TRBD1 is taken from the table without a DNA check. TRBV21-1 is a pseudogene. This CDR3 spans 12 amino acids.